Listed here are 3 T cell receptor beta chains from one sample, sequenced in a study of T cell responses to AZD1222 COVID-19 vaccine. TCRdb's copy holds only in-frame clones and misses some; the assay was immunoSEQ multiplex PCR. The sample holds 120,000 to 150,000 clones; under 95% are singletons and the top ten take about 3.2%. This specimen was peripheral blood, taken on day 0 of AZD1222 vaccination. The receptors stem from an adult in good health.

The gene calls are TRBV19 and TRBJ2-2, with 10 bases aligning to TRBD2. In germline, CDR1 is LNHDA, CDR2 SQIVND (reference sequence). Trimming cost V 6 bases and J 6 bases; bases outside gene matches: 4. The CDR3 runs 14 residues. DNA for the CDR3: TGTGCCAGTAGGGCTAGCGGGAGCGCCGGGGAGCTGTTTTTT. This sequence encodes CASRASGSAGELFF. Using reference TRBV19 and TRBJ2-2 for the parts outside the CDR3, the full variable domain is DGGITQSPKYLFRKEGQNVTLSCEQNLNHDAMYWYRQDPGQGLRLIYYSQIVNDFQKGDIAEGYSVSREKKESFPLTVTSAQKNPTAFYLCASRASGSAGELFFGEGSRLTVL.

This chain links TRBV19 with TRBJ2-1; TRBD2 agrees at 10 bases. CDR3 length: 16 amino acids. Trimming at V came to 3 bases and at J to 3 bases, leaving 5 bases not matched to a gene. Per the germline V gene, CDR1 is LNHDA and CDR2 is SQIVND (reference sequence). The CDR3 coding sequence is TGTGCCAGTAGTATCGATCTAGCGGGGGACTACAATGAGCAGTTCTTC. Protein sequence: CASSIDLAGDYNEQFF. The entire variable domain, with the rest obtained from reference TRBV19 and TRBJ2-1, is as follows: DGGITQSPKYLFRKEGQNVTLSCEQNLNHDAMYWYRQDPGQGLRLIYYSQIVNDFQKGDIAEGYSVSREKKESFPLTVTSAQKNPTAFYLCASSIDLAGDYNEQFFGPGTRLTVL.

V is TRBV10-2 and J is TRBJ2-5; D gene unclear. The CDR3 is 13 amino acids. CDR1 and CDR2 from the germline V gene are WSHSY and SAAADI. The V end lost 7 bases, the J end lost 3 bases, and 12 bases lay between the germline ends. CDR3 amino acids: CASTFRAKETQYF. In DNA form, the CDR3 reads TGCGCCAGCACCTTCCGGGCGAAAGAGACCCAGTACTTC.